These 3 T cell receptor beta chains share one sample of origin, sequenced in a study of OX40 agonist ivuxolimab in advanced cancers. Sequencing was performed with immunoSEQ multiplex PCR; in TCRdb, only in-frame clones are kept and a portion is missing. The sample holds 90,000 or so clones; roughly nine tenths are singletons and the top ten take around 2.5%. The sequences come from CD4+ or CD8+ T cells sorted from blood, collected in a trial of the OX40 agonist ivuxolimab. These receptors were collected from an adult with an advanced solid tumor such as melanoma, head and neck, liver or kidney cancer.

The CDR3, as DNA: TGTGCCGATGGGACCTCTGGAAACACCATATATTTT. Translation: CADGTSGNTIYF. The rearrangement uses TRBV7-9 and TRBJ1-3; possibly TRBD1 for D (5 bases). This CDR3 comprises 12 residues. V was shortened by 11 bases and J by 0 bases, with 8 bases between the two germline ends. From germline, CDR1 is SEHNR and CDR2 FQNEAQ (reference sequence).

The chain carries TRBV6-6 and TRBJ1-2, with TRBD1 as a possible D gene (6 bases). The CDR3 spans 12 residues. Looked up from germline, CDR1 is MNHNY and CDR2 is SVGAGI (reference sequence). Trimming removed 6 bases at V and 7 bases at J, with 12 bases between. The DNA of the CDR3 is TGTGCCAGCAGCCTACAGGGCACTGGCTACACCTTC. Its protein is CASSLQGTGYTF.

This chain joins TRBV28 and TRBJ2-1, with TRBD1 matching 7 bases. The CDR3 contains 18 residues. The germline V gene has CDR1 MDHEN and CDR2 SYDVKM. After removal of 1 base from V and 6 bases from J, the junction contained 15 bases not matched to a gene. CDR3 residues: CASSLFGAGQTGRNEQFF. The CDR3 DNA follows: TGTGCCAGCAGTTTATTTGGGGCCGGACAGACAGGGCGCAATGAGCAGTTCTTC. The full variable domain, completed using reference TRBV28 and TRBJ2-1, is DVKVTQSSRYLVKRTGEKVFLECVQDMDHENMFWYRQDPGLGLRLIYFSYDVKMKEKGDIPEGYSVSREKKERFSLILESASTNQTSMYLCASSLFGAGQTGRNEQFFGPGTRLTVL.